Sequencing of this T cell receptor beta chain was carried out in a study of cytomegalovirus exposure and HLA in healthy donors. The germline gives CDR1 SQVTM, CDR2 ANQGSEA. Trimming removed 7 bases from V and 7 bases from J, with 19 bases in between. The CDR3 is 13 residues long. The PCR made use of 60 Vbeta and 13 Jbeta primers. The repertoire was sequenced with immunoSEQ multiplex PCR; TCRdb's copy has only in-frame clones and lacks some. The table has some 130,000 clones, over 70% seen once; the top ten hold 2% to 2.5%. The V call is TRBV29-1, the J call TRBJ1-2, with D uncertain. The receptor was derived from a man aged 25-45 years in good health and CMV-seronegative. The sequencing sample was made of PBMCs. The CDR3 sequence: CSGVREMRSGYTF. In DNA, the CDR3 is TGCAGCGGCGTCAGAGAGATGAGGAGTGGCTACACCTTC.